The 10 T cell receptor beta chains in this list originate from one sample, sequenced in a study of vaccination effects on CD4 cells after COVID-19. Following culture for approximately ten days, CD4+ T cells were isolated. Either the BNT162b2 or mRNA-1273 vaccine was given to participants in two doses. No cognate antigen is known for these TCRs. The repertoire was sequenced with immunoSEQ multiplex PCR; TCRdb's copy has only in-frame clones and lacks some. Of 45,000 or so clones listed, about 70% are singletons. The source material was CD4+ T cells from PBMCs cultured without peptide, sampled after COVID-19 vaccination. These receptor sequences come from a human donor who received a COVID-19 vaccine.

The V and J genes are TRBV5-5 and TRBJ2-7, with D unresolved. Germline CDR1 is SGHKS and CDR2 is YYEKEE (reference sequence). V lost 5 bases and J 1 base, leaving 16 bases between the germline ends. There are 15 residues in the CDR3. As DNA, the CDR3 is TGTGCCAGCAGACCGACGTACGGGTCGTCCTACGAGCAGTACTTC. Its protein product is CASRPTYGSSYEQYF. The full variable domain, completed using reference TRBV5-5 and TRBJ2-7, is DAGVTQSPTHLIKTRGQQVTLRCSPISGHKSVSWYQQVLGQGPQFIFQYYEKEERGRGNFPDRFSARQFPNYSSELNVNALLLGDSALYLCASRPTYGSSYEQYFGPGTRLTVT.

V usage is TRBV27 and J usage is TRBJ2-3, with D perhaps matching TRBD2 (6 bases). V shed 4 bases and J shed 8 bases, with 16 bases lying between them. The CDR3 has 14 residues. The V gene's germline CDR1 is MNHEY and CDR2 SMNVEV (reference sequence). CDR3 DNA sequence: TGTGCCAGCAGTTCAGTCGGGGGATCAGTTACGCAGTATTTT. Its protein product is CASSSVGGSVTQYF.

As to this clone: Additional DNA sequences in this sample encode the identical CDR3. The chain couples TRBV6-5 to TRBJ2-2; 7 bases align to TRBD2. Germline CDR1 is MNHEY and CDR2 is SVGAGI. Trimming at V came to 0 bases and at J to 0 bases, leaving 1 base not matched to a gene. This CDR3 spans 16 amino acids. The CDR3 bases are TGTGCCAGCAGTTACTCGGGAGGGGCGAACACCGGGGAGCTGTTTTTT. Protein: CASSYSGGANTGELFF.

The V call is TRBV10-1, the J call TRBJ2-2; D is perhaps TRBD2 (5 bases). The germline V gene encodes CDR1 WNHNN and CDR2 SYGVQD (reference sequence). Trimming removed 0 bases from V and 0 bases from J, with 14 bases in between. The CDR3 has 18 residues. The CDR3 spells CASSESSLAFANTGELFF. For the CDR3, the DNA is TGCGCCAGCAGTGAGTCGAGTTTAGCGTTCGCGAACACCGGGGAGCTGTTTTTT.

This chain links TRBV19 with TRBJ2-6; D remains ambiguous. This CDR3 is 16 amino acids long. Germline V gene data show CDR1 as LNHDA and CDR2 as SQIVND (reference sequence). Deletions cut 5 bases from V and 5 bases from J, with 16 bases between. The CDR3 DNA reads TGTGCCAGTAGTCGGCTCAAGGGCAGTAGGGCCAACGTCCTGACTTTC. The encoded protein is CASSRLKGSRANVLTF.

The V gene is TRBV18, the J gene TRBJ2-1; no reliable D call. The CDR3 sequence is 14 residues long. Trimming shortened V by 1 base and J by 5 bases, and 9 bases separated the two germline ends. CDR1 and CDR2 (germline): KGHSH, LQKENI. The CDR3 region has the DNA TGTGCCAGCTCACCACTGTCTGGGGACAATGAGCAGTTCTTC. It yields the protein CASSPLSGDNEQFF.

This clone was recorded only once. The chain joins TRBV3-1 (or the pseudogene TRBV3-2) to TRBJ2-3; 8 nucleotides line up with TRBD2. Trimming cost V 4 bases and J 5 bases; bases outside gene matches: 8. The CDR3 spans 15 residues. Germline values: CDR1 LGHDT, CDR2 YNNKEL (reference sequence). This CDR3 reads CASSPRGGMEDTQYF. The CDR3 bases are TGTGCCAGCAGCCCTCGGGGGGGAATGGAAGATACGCAGTATTTT.

The genes are TRBV7-9 and TRBJ1-4, with D maybe TRBD1 (6 bases). The CDR3 spans 14 residues. The V end was cut by 5 bases, the J end by 6 bases, with 13 bases between. Germline assignment: CDR1 SEHNR and CDR2 FQNEAQ (reference sequence). The CDR3 DNA reads TGTGCCAGCAGCGGTACAGGGAGTTATGAAAAACTGTTTTTT. It translates to CASSGTGSYEKLFF.

The CDR3 reads CASSSLAGGPRLRFF. As DNA, the CDR3 is TGTGCCAGCAGCTCCTTAGCGGGGGGGCCTCGCCTAAGGTTCTTC. The genes are TRBV11-2 and TRBJ2-1; 11 bases line up with TRBD2. The ends lost 4 bases at V and 15 bases at J; junction bases unmatched: 14. Germline-derived CDR1 and CDR2 are SGHAT and FQNNGV. This CDR3 comprises 15 residues.

This sequence joins TRBV3-1 (or the pseudogene TRBV3-2) and TRBJ1-5, with D hard to call. Trimming removed 4 bases from V and 0 bases from J, with 4 bases in between. The CDR3 has 13 residues. Germline assignment: CDR1 LGHDT and CDR2 YNNKEL (reference sequence). The CDR3 sequence: CASSPDSNQPQHF. DNA for the CDR3: TGTGCCAGCAGCCCAGATAGCAATCAGCCCCAGCATTTT.